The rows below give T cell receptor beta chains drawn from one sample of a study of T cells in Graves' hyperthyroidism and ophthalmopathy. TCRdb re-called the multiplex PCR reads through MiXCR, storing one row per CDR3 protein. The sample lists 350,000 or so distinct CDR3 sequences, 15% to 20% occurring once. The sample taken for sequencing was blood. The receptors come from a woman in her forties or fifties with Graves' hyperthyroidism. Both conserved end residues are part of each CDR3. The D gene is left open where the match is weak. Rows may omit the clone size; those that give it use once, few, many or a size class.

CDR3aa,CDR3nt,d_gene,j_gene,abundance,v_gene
CASSSRMSGRSYNEQFF,TGTGCCAGCAGTTCCCGGATGAGCGGGAGGTCCTACAATGAGCAGTTCTTC,TRBD2,TRBJ2-1,many,TRBV28
CASSWESSYNEQFF,TGTGCCAGCAGTTGGGAGAGCTCCTACAATGAGCAGTTCTTC,.,TRBJ2-1,many,TRBV2
CASSPLATKNYNEQFF,TGTGCCAGCAGCCCCCTCGCGACTAAAAACTACAATGAGCAGTTCTTC,.,TRBJ2-1,.,TRBV3-1
CAWRFQGHSYNEQFF,TGTGCCTGGAGGTTCCAGGGCCATTCCTACAATGAGCAGTTCTTC,.,TRBJ2-1,many,TRBV30
CASSTYRGKTEAFF,TGTGCCAGTAGTACGTACAGGGGAAAGACTGAAGCTTTCTTT,TRBD1,TRBJ1-1,.,TRBV19
CASSRDREGEQYF,TGTGCCAGCAGTCGGGACAGGGAGGGCGAGCAGTACTTC,TRBD1,TRBJ2-7,few,TRBV5-4
CASSPRRVAGAFF,TGTGCCAGCAGCCCCAGACGGGTAGCTGGGGCTTTCTTT,.,TRBJ1-1,few,TRBV7-9
CASSQEGGRAFF,TGCGCCAGCAGCCAGGAGGGGGGCAGAGCTTTCTTT,.,TRBJ1-1,few,TRBV5-1
CASSQLVITGNEQFF,TGTGCCAGCAGCCAGCTGGTCATAACGGGCAATGAGCAGTTCTTC,.,TRBJ2-1,many,TRBV3-1
CASSNEQGDEKLFF,TGTGCCAGCAGTAATGAACAGGGGGATGAAAAACTGTTTTTT,TRBD1,TRBJ1-4,few,TRBV28
CASSLALSNTEAFF,TGTGCCAGCAGCTTGGCACTCTCGAACACTGAAGCTTTCTTT,.,TRBJ1-1,many,TRBV7-2
CASSLDRRTPYEQYF,TGTGCCAGCAGCTTAGATCGCAGGACCCCCTACGAGCAGTACTTC,.,TRBJ2-7,many,TRBV11-2